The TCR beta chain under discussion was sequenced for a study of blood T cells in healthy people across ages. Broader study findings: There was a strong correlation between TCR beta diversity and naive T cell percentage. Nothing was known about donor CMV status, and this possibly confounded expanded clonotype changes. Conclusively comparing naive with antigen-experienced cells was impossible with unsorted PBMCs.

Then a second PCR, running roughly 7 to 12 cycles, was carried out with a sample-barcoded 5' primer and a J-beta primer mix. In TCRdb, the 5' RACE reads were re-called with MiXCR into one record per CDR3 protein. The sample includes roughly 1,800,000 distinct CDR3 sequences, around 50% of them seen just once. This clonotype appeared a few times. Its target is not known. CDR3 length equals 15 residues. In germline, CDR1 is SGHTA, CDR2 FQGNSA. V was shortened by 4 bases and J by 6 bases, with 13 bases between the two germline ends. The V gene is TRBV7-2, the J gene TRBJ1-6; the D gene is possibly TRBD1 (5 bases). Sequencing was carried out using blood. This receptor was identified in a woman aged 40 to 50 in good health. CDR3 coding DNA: TGTGCCAGCAGCTCGCCGATTGGGGGTAATTCACCCCTCCACTTT. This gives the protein CASSSPIGGNSPLHF.